These 32 T cell receptor beta chains were sequenced from one sample in a study of shared clonotypes between healthy human individuals. Sequencing was performed with immunoSEQ multiplex PCR; in TCRdb, only in-frame clones are kept and a portion is missing. The data hold roughly 1,500,000 clones, with approximately 98% observed a single time. The sequenced sample consisted of naive CD4+ T cells sorted from blood. Subset indicated: CD45RA+ positively selected. The receptors were gathered from a man aged 30 to 39 in good health.

V is TRBV15 and J is TRBJ2-2, with 8 bases fitting TRBD1. Germline V gene data show CDR1 as LNHNV and CDR2 as YYDKDF (reference sequence). CDR3 size: 14 residues. J gave up 3 bases and V 5 bases, and 2 bases lay outside the gene matches. CDR3 sequence reads: CATSRGQDTGELFF. CDR3 DNA: TGTGCCACCAGCCGGGGACAGGACACCGGGGAGCTGTTTTTT. Variable domain in full (rest from reference TRBV15 and TRBJ2-2): DAMVIQNPRYQVTQFGKPVTLSCSQTLNHNVMYWYQQKSSQAPKLLFHYYDKDFNNEADTPDNFQSRRPNTSFCFLDIRSPGLGDTAMYLCATSRGQDTGELFFGEGSRLTVL.

The gene calls are TRBV5-1 and TRBJ2-3; D unresolved. Germline-derived CDR1 and CDR2 are SGHRS and YFSETQ. There are 13 residues in the CDR3. V dropped 3 bases and J dropped 4 bases, with 9 bases sitting between them. The CDR3 coding sequence is TGCGCCAGCAGCTATGACGTGGCAGATACGCAGTATTTT. It specifies CASSYDVADTQYF.

The chain uses TRBV9 and TRBJ1-1; tentatively, D is TRBD1 (6 bases). The CDR3 is 12 residues long. Trimming stripped 3 bases from V and 10 bases from J, with 13 bases between. Germline CDR1 and CDR2: SGDLS and YYNGEE. The CDR3 region is CASSAQTGLAFF. CDR3 coding DNA: TGTGCCAGCAGCGCACAGACAGGTTTAGCTTTCTTT.

The chain combines TRBV7-6 with TRBJ2-1; D remains unclear. This CDR3 is 12 amino acids long. V was trimmed by 2 bases and J by 9 bases, leaving 8 bases between them. Germline V lookup: CDR1 SGHVS, CDR2 FNYEAQ. CDR3 in amino acids: CASSLLEGEQFF. DNA of the CDR3: TGTGCCAGCAGCTTATTGGAAGGTGAGCAGTTCTTC.

CDR3 amino acids: CASSLGGREDIDTQYF. The CDR3 region has the DNA TGCGCCAGCAGCTTAGGAGGGAGAGAGGACATAGATACGCAGTATTTT. V and J are TRBV5-1 and TRBJ2-3; TRBD2 might be the D (6 bases). Looked up from germline, CDR1 is SGHRS and CDR2 is YFSETQ. This CDR3 is built from 16 residues. V was shortened by 2 bases and J by 5 bases, with 18 bases between the two germline ends.

The gene calls are TRBV29-1 and TRBJ1-1; D call uncertain. The CDR3 sequence is 11 residues long. The germline V and J ends were trimmed by 7 bases and 1 base, with 7 bases remaining between them. Germline CDR1 reads SQVTM; CDR2 reads ANQGSEA. CDR3 residues: CSARWNTEAFF. The DNA of the CDR3 is TGCAGCGCCCGATGGAACACTGAAGCTTTCTTT.

The V gene is TRBV11-3, the J gene TRBJ2-1; TRBD1 is a possible D gene (5 bases). Trimming took off 5 bases at V and 9 bases at J, with 14 bases between the two ends. CDR1 and CDR2 (germline): SGHNT, YENEEA. This CDR3 has 13 amino acids. Written as DNA, the CDR3 is TGTGCCAGCAGCCTCCCGACTCAGGGTGAGCAGTTCTTC. Translation gives CASSLPTQGEQFF.

The V gene is TRBV30, the J gene TRBJ1-4; the D gene is possibly TRBD1 (6 bases). CDR1 and CDR2 from the germline V gene are GTSNPN and SVGIG (reference sequence). This CDR3 region has 15 residues. V was trimmed by 0 bases and J by 6 bases, leaving 14 bases between them. The DNA for the CDR3 is TGTGCCTGGAGTGTACTGGGCAGGGGCTATGAAAAACTGTTTTTT. The encoded protein is CAWSVLGRGYEKLFF.

The rearrangement uses TRBV2 and TRBJ2-2; 7 bases match TRBD1. There are 16 residues in the CDR3. J lost 0 bases, V lost 4 bases, and 5 bases had no gene match. Germline-derived CDR1 and CDR2 are SNHLY and FYNNEI. The CDR3 region is CASSATGTANTGELFF. The CDR3, as DNA: TGTGCCAGCAGTGCGACCGGGACAGCGAACACCGGGGAGCTGTTTTTT.

This rearrangement joins TRBV9 to TRBJ2-3; 10 bases map to TRBD2. V lost 3 bases to trimming and J lost 6 bases; unmatched junction nucleotides: 7. This CDR3 contains 15 residues. The V gene's germline CDR1 is SGDLS and CDR2 YYNGEE. The CDR3 coding sequence is TGTGCCAGCAGCGGGCTCCTAGCGGGAGTCGATACGCAGTATTTT. Its protein product is CASSGLLAGVDTQYF.

The chain uses TRBV28 and TRBJ1-2; no definite D call. CDR1 is MDHEN, CDR2 SYDVKM, per germline. The V end lost 2 bases, the J end lost 8 bases, and 15 bases lay between the germline ends. The CDR3 length is 14 residues. The CDR3 coding sequence is TGTGCCAGCAGTTTAGCAGACTCACCCGTGGGCTACACCTTC. Translated: CASSLADSPVGYTF.

V and J are TRBV29-1 and TRBJ2-2; TRBD1 aligns across 8 bases. Germline V CDR1 and CDR2: SQVTM, ANQGSEA. With 4 bases clipped from V and 7 bases from J, the junction kept 5 bases outside the gene matches. The CDR3 contains 13 residues. CDR3 nucleotide sequence: TGCAGCGTTGCGGACAGGGCGGGCGGGGAGCTGTTTTTT. This codes for CSVADRAGGELFF.

This chain connects TRBV28 to TRBJ2-2; 8 bases are shared with TRBD1. The V segment lost 6 bases and the J segment 4 bases; nucleotides outside the gene matches: 4. This CDR3 contains 14 residues. Germline lookup yields CDR1 MDHEN and CDR2 SYDVKM. CDR3 sequence: CASRRDRGTGELFF. The CDR3 bases are TGTGCCAGCAGGAGAGACAGGGGCACCGGGGAGCTGTTTTTT.

V and J are TRBV9 and TRBJ1-5; D not resolved. This CDR3 has 15 amino acids. Germline V gene sequence: CDR1 SGDLS, CDR2 YYNGEE. V shed 0 bases and J shed 0 bases, with 7 bases lying between them. The DNA of the CDR3 is TGTGCCAGCAGCGTAGATGGAGCTAGCAATCAGCCCCAGCATTTT. It is translated as CASSVDGASNQPQHF. The entire variable domain, with the rest obtained from reference TRBV9 and TRBJ1-5, is as follows: DSGVTQTPKHLITATGQRVTLRCSPRSGDLSVYWYQQSLDQGLQFLIQYYNGEERAKGNILERFSAQQFPDLHSELNLSSLELGDSALYFCASSVDGASNQPQHFGDGTRLSIL.

The genes are TRBV13 and TRBJ1-2; no clear D. This CDR3 comprises 11 residues. V dropped 4 bases and J dropped 8 bases, with 8 bases sitting between them. CDR1 is PRHDT, CDR2 FYEKMQ, per germline (reference sequence). Written as DNA, the CDR3 is TGTGCCAGCAGCTCGAGGGTCGGCTACACCTTC. Translation gives CASSSRVGYTF.

The V and J genes are TRBV4-2 and TRBJ2-2; TRBD1 agrees at 9 bases. With V trimmed by 4 bases and J by 5 bases, 14 bases remained unmatched. Per the germline V gene, CDR1 is LGHNA and CDR2 is YNFKEQ. CDR3 length: 18 amino acids. The CDR3 DNA sequence: TGTGCCAGCAGCCTTCCGGAAGACAGGGGGTGGGATACCGGGGAGCTGTTTTTT. Translating gives CASSLPEDRGWDTGELFF.

The rearrangement uses TRBV19 and TRBJ1-5; no definite D call. Trimming stripped 5 bases from V and 3 bases from J, with 14 bases between. The CDR3 contains 15 residues. CDR1 LNHDA and CDR2 SQIVND come from the germline V gene (reference sequence). CDR3 loop: CASSREFPLNQPQHF. CDR3 in DNA: TGTGCCAGTAGTCGAGAGTTTCCCCTCAATCAGCCCCAGCATTTT. The full variable domain, its missing parts supplied by reference TRBV19 and TRBJ1-5, is DGGITQSPKYLFRKEGQNVTLSCEQNLNHDAMYWYRQDPGQGLRLIYYSQIVNDFQKGDIAEGYSVSREKKESFPLTVTSAQKNPTAFYLCASSREFPLNQPQHFGDGTRLSIL.

With respect to this clone: This clone may be a read error of a much larger clone one base away. For the CDR3, the DNA is TGTGCCAGCACCCTTGGGGCCTACGAGCAGTACTTC. This codes for CASTLGAYEQYF. V and J are TRBV28 and TRBJ2-7, with no clear D. This CDR3 has 12 residues. Trimming shortened V by 7 bases and J by 2 bases, and 9 bases separated the two germline ends. Germline assignment: CDR1 MDHEN and CDR2 SYDVKM.

The V call is TRBV19, the J call TRBJ2-3, with 11 bases identical to TRBD2. The germline gives CDR1 LNHDA, CDR2 SQIVND (reference sequence). V dropped 6 bases and J dropped 0; count of bases not matched to a gene: 5. The length of the CDR3 is 16 residues. This CDR3 reads CASSPLAGASTDTQYF. The CDR3 DNA follows: TGTGCCAGTAGCCCACTAGCGGGAGCCAGCACAGATACGCAGTATTTT.

V and J are TRBV5-1 and TRBJ1-4, with 8 bases that match TRBD1. The V segment lost 4 bases and the J segment 2 bases; nucleotides outside the gene matches: 4. The CDR3 covers 15 residues. Per the germline V gene, CDR1 is SGHRS and CDR2 is YFSETQ. In DNA, the CDR3 is TGCGCCAGCAGCCCGGGACAGGTGACTAATGAAAAACTGTTTTTT. The encoded protein is CASSPGQVTNEKLFF.

J is TRBJ2-4 and V is TRBV2, with D perhaps matching TRBD1 (5 bases). V was clipped by 3 bases and J by 2 bases, with 8 bases between them. The CDR3 contains 14 residues. The germline V gene encodes CDR1 SNHLY and CDR2 FYNNEI. The CDR3 region has the DNA TGTGCCAGCAGTGATTCAGGGTCCAAAAACATTCAGTACTTC. Residues: CASSDSGSKNIQYF.

V is TRBV6-1 and J is TRBJ2-7; a possible D gene is TRBD1 (6 bases). V gave up 6 bases and J gave up 2 bases, with 14 bases separating them. CDR1 MNHNS and CDR2 SASEGT come from the germline V gene. This CDR3 region has 14 residues. CDR3 sequence reads: CASRGTPQTYEQYF. The CDR3 coding sequence is TGTGCCAGCAGGGGGACACCACAAACCTACGAGCAGTACTTC.

J is TRBJ1-1 and V is TRBV7-2; maybe TRBD1 (6 bases). From germline, CDR1 is SGHTA and CDR2 FQGNSA. The CDR3 is made up of 15 amino acids. Trimming cost V 1 base and J 1 base, with 10 bases left between them. The DNA for the CDR3 is TGTGCCAGCAGCTTAGGACGGGGGGCGAACACTGAAGCTTTCTTT. It yields the protein CASSLGRGANTEAFF.

The genes are TRBV6-5 and TRBJ2-7, with a weak D call TRBD1 (6 bases). CDR3 length: 15 amino acids. The germline V and J ends were trimmed by 7 bases and 5 bases, with 21 bases remaining between them. CDR1 and CDR2 from the germline V gene are MNHEY and SVGAGI. The CDR3 bases are TGTGCCAGCAAACACAGACAGGAAACCTGGGACGAGCAGTACTTC. As protein: CASKHRQETWDEQYF.

This sequence joins TRBV29-1 and TRBJ2-7; 8 positions agree with TRBD1. The germline CDR1 and CDR2 sequences are SQVTM and ANQGSEA. J gave up 5 bases and V 4 bases, and 7 bases lay outside the gene matches. The CDR3 runs to 13 residues. In DNA, the CDR3 is TGCAGCGTTGGCCGGACAGGGAAGAACGAGCAGTACTTC. Amino acid sequence: CSVGRTGKNEQYF.

The chain carries TRBV7-8 and TRBJ2-1; no reliable D call. The CDR3 is made up of 12 amino acids. Germline values: CDR1 SGHVS, CDR2 FQNEAQ. The germline V and J ends were trimmed by 5 bases and 10 bases, with 12 bases remaining between them. CDR3 residues: CASSRLLGEQFF. The CDR3 coding sequence is TGTGCCAGCAGCCGATTACTGGGGGAGCAGTTCTTC. The full variable domain, with the rest looked up from reference TRBV7-8 and TRBJ2-1, is GAGVSQSPRYKVAKRGQDVALRCDPISGHVSLFWYQQALGQGPEFLTYFQNEAQLDKSGLPSDRFFAERPEGSVSTLKIQRTQQEDSAVYLCASSRLLGEQFFGPGTRLTVL.

This chain uses TRBV2 with TRBJ2-3; 14 nucleotides match TRBD2. The length of the CDR3 is 15 residues. CDR1 SNHLY and CDR2 FYNNEI come from the germline V gene. V shed 11 bases, J shed 5 bases, and the junction held 9 bases outside the gene matches. This chain's CDR3 is CAPGTSGSWKDTQYF. As DNA, the CDR3 is TGTGCCCCCGGGACTAGCGGGAGTTGGAAAGATACGCAGTATTTT. Full variable domain (rest looked up from reference TRBV2 and TRBJ2-3): EPEVTQTPSHQVTQMGQEVILRCVPISNHLYFYWYRQILGQKVEFLVSFYNNEISEKSEIFDDQFSVERPDGSNFTLKIRSTKLEDSAMYFCAPGTSGSWKDTQYFGPGTRLTVL.

Here the CDR3 reads CASSFRGLPYEQYF. Written as DNA, the CDR3 is TGTGCCAGCAGCTTTCGGGGGCTACCCTACGAGCAGTACTTC. The V call is TRBV11-2, the J call TRBJ2-7; TRBD1 or TRBD2 may be the D gene (6 bases each). Germline V gene sequence: CDR1 SGHAT, CDR2 FQNNGV. The CDR3 extends over 14 amino acids. Trimming took off 3 bases at V and 2 bases at J, with 11 bases between the two ends.

The genes are TRBV29-1 and TRBJ2-3; 8 nucleotides match TRBD2. Trimming removed 4 bases from V and 6 bases from J; junction bases left unmatched: 12. CDR3 size: 15 residues. Germline-derived CDR1 and CDR2 are SQVTM and ANQGSEA. The CDR3 region is CSVGGLENVGDTQYF. CDR3 bases: TGCAGCGTTGGGGGACTAGAGAACGTAGGTGATACGCAGTATTTT.

For this clone: This CDR3 is also generated by other DNA sequences in the sample. The J gene is TRBJ1-1, the V gene TRBV5-1; D not resolved. V gave up 0 bases and J gave up 1 base, with 7 bases separating them. The CDR3 spans 14 residues. The germline V gene encodes CDR1 SGHRS and CDR2 YFSETQ. The CDR3 region has the DNA TGCGCCAGCAGCTTGGTTTCTGGGAACACTGAAGCTTTCTTT. Its translation is CASSLVSGNTEAFF.

V is TRBV18 and J is TRBJ1-3; D not resolved. CDR1 is KGHSH and CDR2 is LQKENI in the germline V gene. This CDR3 is built from 16 residues. The V and J ends lost 2 bases and 1 base respectively, with 12 bases between them. The CDR3 reads CASSPKVGRSGNTIYF. In DNA form, the CDR3 reads TGTGCCAGCTCACCAAAAGTAGGCAGATCTGGAAACACCATATATTTT.

The rearrangement links TRBV19 to TRBJ1-5; D is uncertain. V shed 3 bases and J shed 5 bases, with 23 bases lying between them. In germline, CDR1 is LNHDA, CDR2 SQIVND (reference sequence). The CDR3 runs to 18 residues. DNA for the CDR3: TGTGCCAGTAGTATGTATGGCTCGAGGATCCAGGCTCATCAGCCCCAGCATTTT. Translation: CASSMYGSRIQAHQPQHF. The variable domain in full, completed from reference TRBV19 and TRBJ1-5, reads DGGITQSPKYLFRKEGQNVTLSCEQNLNHDAMYWYRQDPGQGLRLIYYSQIVNDFQKGDIAEGYSVSREKKESFPLTVTSAQKNPTAFYLCASSMYGSRIQAHQPQHFGDGTRLSIL.